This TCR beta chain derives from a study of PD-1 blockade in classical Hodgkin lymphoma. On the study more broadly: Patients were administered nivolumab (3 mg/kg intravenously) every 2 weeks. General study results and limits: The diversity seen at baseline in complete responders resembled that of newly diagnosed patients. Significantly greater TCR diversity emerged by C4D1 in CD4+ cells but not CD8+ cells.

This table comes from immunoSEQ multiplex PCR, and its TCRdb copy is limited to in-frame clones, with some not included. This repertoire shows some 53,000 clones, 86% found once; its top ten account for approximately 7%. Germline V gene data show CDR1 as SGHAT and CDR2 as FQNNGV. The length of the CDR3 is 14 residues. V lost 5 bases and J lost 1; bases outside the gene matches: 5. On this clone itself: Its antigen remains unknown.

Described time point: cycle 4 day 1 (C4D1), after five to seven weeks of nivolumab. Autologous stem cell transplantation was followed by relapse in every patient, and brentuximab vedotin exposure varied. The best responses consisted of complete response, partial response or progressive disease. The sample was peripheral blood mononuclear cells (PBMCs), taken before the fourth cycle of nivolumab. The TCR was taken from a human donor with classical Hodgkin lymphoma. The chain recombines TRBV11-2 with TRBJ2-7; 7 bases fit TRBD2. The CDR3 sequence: CASSPRGGSYEQYF. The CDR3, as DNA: TGTGCCAGCAGCCCGAGGGGAGGGTCCTACGAGCAGTACTTC.